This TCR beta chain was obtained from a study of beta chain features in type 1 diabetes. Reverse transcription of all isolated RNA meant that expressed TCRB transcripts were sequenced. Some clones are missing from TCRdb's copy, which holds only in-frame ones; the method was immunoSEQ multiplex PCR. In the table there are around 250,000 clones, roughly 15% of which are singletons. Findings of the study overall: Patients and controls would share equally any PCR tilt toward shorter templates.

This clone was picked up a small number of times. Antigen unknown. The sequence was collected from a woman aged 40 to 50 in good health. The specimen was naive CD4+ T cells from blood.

In DNA form, the CDR3 reads TGTGCCAGCAGTGAATGGGGCAGCAATCAGCCCCAGCATTTT. It encodes CASSEWGSNQPQHF. The chain recombines TRBV25-1 with TRBJ1-5, with D maybe TRBD1 (5 bases). Germline lookup yields CDR1 MGHDK and CDR2 SYGVNS. Trimming took 1 base from V and 1 from J, leaving 5 bases between them. This CDR3 is built from 14 residues.